The 15 T cell receptor beta chains below were found in one sample sequenced in a study of beta chain bispecific antibodies for T cell cancers (dated by TCRdb to about 2021). The study at large found these results: Every sequenced sample was a mix of normal T cells and leukemia cell line cells, and most of the targeted TRBV signal originated from the leukemia cells instead of the normal T cells.

For approximately three days, T cells were expanded from blood mononuclear cells using either the anti-CD3 antibody OKT3 or CD3/CD28 Dynabeads. Their cognate antigens are unknown. Libraries were prepared through 5' RACE. In-frame beta chains were kept once TCRdb had trimmed the public reads at Q25 with fastp and called clones with MiXCR. Each CDR3 protein gets just one entry, which takes the most common genes and DNA from the rows behind it. In this sample the table shows about 20,000 distinct CDR3 sequences, roughly 3% of which occur a single time. The ten largest clones represent about 31% of the sample. Sequences were obtained from healthy donor T cells cultured with leukemia cells. The receptor set was obtained from a human donor in good health. Some clones in this sample may be carry-over from other donors' samples.

The table lists this clonotype with many counts. The chain has TRBV5-6 and TRBJ2-5; tentative D call: TRBD2 (5 bases). CDR3 length equals 16 residues. CDR1 and CDR2 (germline): SGHDT, YYEEEE. Trimming stripped 1 base from V and 1 base from J, with 14 bases between. Here the CDR3 DNA reads TGTGCCAGCAGCTTGAGAGGGTCCGCGGTCCAAGAGACCCAGTACTTC. It is translated as CASSLRGSAVQETQYF. Drawing the rest from reference TRBV5-6 and TRBJ2-5, the complete variable domain is DAGVTQSPTHLIKTRGQQVTLRCSPKSGHDTVSWYQQALGQGPQFIFQYYEEEERQRGNFPDRFSGHQFPNYSSELNVNALLLGDSALYLCASSLRGSAVQETQYFGPGTRLLVL.

This clonotype is medium-sized within its sample. The rearrangement uses TRBV20-1 and TRBJ2-3; 7 bases agree with TRBD2. Germline V gene lookup returns CDR1 DFQATT and CDR2 SNEGSKA (reference sequence). CDR3 length: 15 residues. V shed 5 bases, J shed 4 bases, and the junction held 12 bases outside the gene matches. The CDR3 DNA reads TGCAGTGCTCCCCACGGCGGGAGTAGGGCAGATACGCAGTATTTT. Translation: CSAPHGGSRADTQYF.

This clonotype occurred many times. The gene calls are TRBV5-6 and TRBJ2-1; TRBD2 matches 9 bases. In germline, CDR1 is SGHDT, CDR2 YYEEEE. The CDR3 sequence is 15 residues long. V gave up 4 bases and J gave up 5 bases; unmatched junction bases: 7. CDR3 coding DNA: TGTGCCAGCAGCCTGACTAGCGGAGGTCACAATGAGCAGTTCTTC. This sequence encodes CASSLTSGGHNEQFF.

V gene TRBV27 combines with J gene TRBJ1-2; D unresolved. Germline CDR1 is MNHEY and CDR2 is SMNVEV (reference sequence). The CDR3 contains 14 residues. Trimming pared 2 bases from V and 5 bases from J, leaving 12 bases between. The DNA for the CDR3 is TGTGCCAGCAGTTTAAGTCCTGTTGAATATGGCTACACCTTC. Amino acid sequence: CASSLSPVEYGYTF.

The sample holds many counts of this clonotype. This chain uses TRBV5-1 with TRBJ2-1, with 7 bases fitting TRBD2. The germline V gene has CDR1 SGHRS and CDR2 YFSETQ. The J segment lost 7 bases and the V segment lost 1 base, leaving 8 bases of the junction unmatched. CDR3 length equals 15 residues. The chain's CDR3 is CASSLLAGDQNEQFF. The CDR3 nucleotides read TGCGCCAGCAGCTTGCTGGCGGGGGACCAGAATGAGCAGTTCTTC. Looking up the rest from reference TRBV5-1 and TRBJ2-1 gives the full variable domain: KAGVTQTPRYLIKTRGQQVTLSCSPISGHRSVSWYQQTPGQGLQFLFEYFSETQRNKGNFPGRFSGRQFSNSRSEMNVSTLELGDSALYLCASSLLAGDQNEQFFGPGTRLTVL.

This clonotype has a count of ten or more. J is TRBJ2-3 and V is TRBV7-8; D tentatively fits TRBD1 or TRBD2 (7 bases each). This CDR3 is 16 amino acids long. Per the germline V gene, CDR1 is SGHVS and CDR2 is FQNEAQ. Trimming cost V 7 bases and J 5 bases, with 22 bases left between them. This CDR3 is CASTPGGEGARDTQYF. The CDR3 DNA sequence: TGTGCCAGCACCCCGGGGGGCGAGGGGGCGAGAGATACGCAGTATTTT. Supplemented by reference TRBV7-8 and TRBJ2-3, the full variable domain reads GAGVSQSPRYKVAKRGQDVALRCDPISGHVSLFWYQQALGQGPEFLTYFQNEAQLDKSGLPSDRFFAERPEGSVSTLKIQRTQQEDSAVYLCASTPGGEGARDTQYFGPGTRLTVL.

In its sample, this clonotype was seen many times. The DNA for the CDR3 is TGTGCCAGCAGTTTTGGACAACTCGGCTACACCTTC. It translates to CASSFGQLGYTF. This sequence joins TRBV12-3 or TRBV12-4 and TRBJ1-2; a possible D gene is TRBD1 (5 bases). The V end lost 3 bases, the J end lost 8 bases, and 10 bases lay between the germline ends. This CDR3 is 12 amino acids long.

CDR3 coding DNA: TGTGCCAGCAGCCCAGGGACTAGCGACGGCGAGCAGTACTTC. Protein: CASSPGTSDGEQYF. This chain links TRBV5-4 with TRBJ2-7, with 10 bases fitting TRBD2. Germline loops: CDR1 SGHNT, CDR2 YYREEE (reference sequence). The CDR3 covers 14 residues. J was trimmed by 6 bases and V by 4 bases; bases with no gene match: 7.

This clonotype has ten or more counts. The rearrangement links TRBV14 to TRBJ2-3, with TRBD1 as a possible D gene (6 bases). This CDR3 comprises 13 residues. Trimming pared 4 bases from V and 6 bases from J, leaving 11 bases between. CDR1 and CDR2 from the germline V gene are SGHDN and FVKESK. The CDR3 sequence is CASSRIQGDTQYF. The CDR3 nucleotides are TGTGCCAGCAGCCGAATACAGGGTGATACGCAGTATTTT.

This clonotype was seen repeatedly, ten times or more. J is TRBJ2-5 and V is TRBV7-3; 10 nucleotides match TRBD2. The CDR3 runs 16 residues. Germline V gene sequence: CDR1 SGHTA, CDR2 FQGTGA. The V segment lost 1 base and the J segment 5 bases; nucleotides outside the gene matches: 7. The CDR3 is CASSLNSGGAPETQYF. CDR3 DNA: TGTGCCAGCAGCTTAAACAGCGGGGGGGCCCCGGAGACCCAGTACTTC.

This clonotype was counted ten times or more. The V and J genes are TRBV27 and TRBJ2-3; 13 bases map to TRBD2. V was pared by 4 bases and J by 2 bases, with 6 bases of the junction left unmatched. The CDR3 loop spans 17 amino acids. Germline V gene sequence: CDR1 MNHEY, CDR2 SMNVEV (reference sequence). In DNA form, the CDR3 reads TGTGCCAGCAGTTATCGGACTAGCGGGGGCCCCACAGATACGCAGTATTTT. Encoded protein: CASSYRTSGGPTDTQYF.

The genes are TRBV6-5 and TRBJ1-4, with D perhaps TRBD1 (6 bases). V was shortened by 4 bases and J by 4 bases, with 13 bases between the two germline ends. Germline-derived CDR1 and CDR2 are MNHEY and SVGAGI. This CDR3 comprises 15 residues. Here the CDR3 DNA reads TGTGCCAGCAGTTCCGAGGGGGGTGATAATGAAAAACTGTTTTTT. Residues: CASSSEGGDNEKLFF.

This clonotype showed up many times. The chain recombines TRBV10-1 with TRBJ2-1, with TRBD2 identical over 8 bases. V dropped 10 bases and J dropped 5; count of bases not matched to a gene: 10. CDR1 is WNHNN, CDR2 SYGVQD, per germline (reference sequence). This CDR3 has 14 amino acids. CDR3 residues: CATPGGTPNNEQFF. CDR3 sequence (DNA): TGCGCCACCCCGGGAGGGACGCCTAACAATGAGCAGTTCTTC.

This clonotype has at least ten counts. The genes are TRBV5-6 and TRBJ2-5; D gene uncertain. The CDR3 spans 13 residues. Germline lookup yields CDR1 SGHDT and CDR2 YYEEEE. Trimming stripped 2 bases from V and 5 bases from J, with 10 bases between. The CDR3 sequence is CASSFGNGETQYF. The CDR3 DNA is TGTGCCAGCAGCTTCGGTAATGGTGAGACCCAGTACTTC.

There are many counts of this clonotype. The CDR3: CASSFRRGRGGYTF. CDR3 sequence (DNA): TGTGCCAGCAGCTTCCGCAGGGGGCGGGGTGGCTACACCTTC. The rearrangement uses TRBV3-1 and TRBJ1-2; 8 bases match TRBD1. Per germline, CDR1 LGHDT and CDR2 YNNKEL (reference sequence). CDR3 length: 14 amino acids. Trimming at V came to 5 bases and at J to 7 bases, leaving 9 bases not matched to a gene. Full variable domain (remainder filled in from reference TRBV3-1 and TRBJ1-2): DTAVSQTPKYLVTQMGNDKSIKCEQNLGHDTMYWYKQDSKKFLKIMFSYNNKELIINETVPNRFSPKSPDKAHLNLHINSLELGDSAVYFCASSFRRGRGGYTFGSGTRLTVV.